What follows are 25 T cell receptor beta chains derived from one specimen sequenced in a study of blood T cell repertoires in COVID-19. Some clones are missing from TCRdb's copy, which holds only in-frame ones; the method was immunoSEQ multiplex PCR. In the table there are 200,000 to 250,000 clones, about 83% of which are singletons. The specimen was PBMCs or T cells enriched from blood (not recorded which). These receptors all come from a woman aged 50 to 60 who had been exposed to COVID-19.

The CDR3 bases are TGTGCCAGCAGCTTAACTAGGGGGCCAGACAACACCATATATTTT. This gives the protein CASSLTRGPDNTIYF. This rearrangement joins TRBV5-6 to TRBJ1-3, with 7 bases aligning to TRBD1. Germline V gene sequence: CDR1 SGHDT, CDR2 YYEEEE. V lost 2 bases and J lost 7; bases outside the gene matches: 9. This CDR3 has 15 residues.

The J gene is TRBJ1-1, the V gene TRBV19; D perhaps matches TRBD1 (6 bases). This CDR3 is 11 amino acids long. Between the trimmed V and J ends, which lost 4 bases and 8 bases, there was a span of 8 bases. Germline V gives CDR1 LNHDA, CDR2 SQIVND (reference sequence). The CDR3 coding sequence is TGTGCCAGTAGTAGAGGGGGAGAAGCTTTCTTT. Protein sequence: CASSRGGEAFF.

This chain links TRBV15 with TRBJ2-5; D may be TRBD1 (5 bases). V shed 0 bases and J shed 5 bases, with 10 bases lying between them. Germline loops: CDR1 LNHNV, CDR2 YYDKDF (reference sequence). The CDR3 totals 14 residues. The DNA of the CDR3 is TGTGCCACCAGCAGAGATTCATCAGGGGAGACCCAGTACTTC. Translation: CATSRDSSGETQYF. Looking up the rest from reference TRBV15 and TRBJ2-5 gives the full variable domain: DAMVIQNPRYQVTQFGKPVTLSCSQTLNHNVMYWYQQKSSQAPKLLFHYYDKDFNNEADTPDNFQSRRPNTSFCFLDIRSPGLGDTAMYLCATSRDSSGETQYFGPGTRLLVL.

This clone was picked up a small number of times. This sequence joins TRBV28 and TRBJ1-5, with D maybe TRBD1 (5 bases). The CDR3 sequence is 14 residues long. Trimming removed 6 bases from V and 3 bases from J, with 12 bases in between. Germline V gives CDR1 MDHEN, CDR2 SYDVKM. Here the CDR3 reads CASRWTLLNQPQHF. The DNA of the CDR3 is TGTGCCAGCAGATGGACACTGCTCAATCAGCCCCAGCATTTT.

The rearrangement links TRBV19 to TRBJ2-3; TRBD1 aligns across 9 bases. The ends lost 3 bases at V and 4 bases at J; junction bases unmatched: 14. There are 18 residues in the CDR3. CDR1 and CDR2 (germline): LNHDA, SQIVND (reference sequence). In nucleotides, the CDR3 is TGTGCCAGTAGTATTACGCGGGGATATCGGGACAGGGCAGATACGCAGTATTTT. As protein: CASSITRGYRDRADTQYF.

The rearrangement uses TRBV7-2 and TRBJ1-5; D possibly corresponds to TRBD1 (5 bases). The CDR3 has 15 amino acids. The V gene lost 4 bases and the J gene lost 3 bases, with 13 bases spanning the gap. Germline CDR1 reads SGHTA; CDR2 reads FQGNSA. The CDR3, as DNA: TGTGCCAGCAGCTCCCAGACAGCGATCAATCAGCCCCAGCATTTT. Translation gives CASSSQTAINQPQHF.

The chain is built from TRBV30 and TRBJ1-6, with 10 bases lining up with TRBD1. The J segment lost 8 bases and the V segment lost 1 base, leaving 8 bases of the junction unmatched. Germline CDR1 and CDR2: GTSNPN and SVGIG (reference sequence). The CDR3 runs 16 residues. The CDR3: CAWSDPWDRGDSPLHF. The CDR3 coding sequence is TGTGCCTGGAGTGATCCTTGGGACAGGGGAGATTCACCCCTCCACTTT.

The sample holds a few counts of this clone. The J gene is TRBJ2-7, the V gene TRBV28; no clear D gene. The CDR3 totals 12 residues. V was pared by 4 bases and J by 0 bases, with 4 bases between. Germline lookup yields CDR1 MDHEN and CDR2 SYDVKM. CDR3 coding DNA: TGTGCCAGCAGTTCGGTCTCCTACGAGCAGTACTTC. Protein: CASSSVSYEQYF.

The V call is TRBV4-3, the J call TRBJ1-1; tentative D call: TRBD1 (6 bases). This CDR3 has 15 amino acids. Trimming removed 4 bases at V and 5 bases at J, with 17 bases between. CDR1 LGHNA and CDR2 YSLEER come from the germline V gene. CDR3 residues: CASSPRGSLTTEAFF. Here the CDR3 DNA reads TGCGCCAGCAGCCCCAGGGGTTCCCTAACGACTGAAGCTTTCTTT.

In DNA form, the CDR3 reads TGTGCCAGTAGCCCGACAGGGGCCGACTATGGCTACACCTTC. It is translated as CASSPTGADYGYTF. The chain recombines TRBV19 with TRBJ1-2; 8 nucleotides line up with TRBD1. The CDR3 totals 14 residues. CDR1 and CDR2 (germline): LNHDA, SQIVND (reference sequence). V was clipped by 6 bases and J by 3 bases; unmatched bases: 6.

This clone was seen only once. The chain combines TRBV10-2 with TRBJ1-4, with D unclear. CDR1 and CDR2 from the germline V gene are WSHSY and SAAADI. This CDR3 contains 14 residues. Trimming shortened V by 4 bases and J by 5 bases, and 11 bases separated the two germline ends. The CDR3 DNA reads TGCGCCAGCAGTGCCCTAGGATCAAATGAAAAACTGTTTTTT. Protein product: CASSALGSNEKLFF.

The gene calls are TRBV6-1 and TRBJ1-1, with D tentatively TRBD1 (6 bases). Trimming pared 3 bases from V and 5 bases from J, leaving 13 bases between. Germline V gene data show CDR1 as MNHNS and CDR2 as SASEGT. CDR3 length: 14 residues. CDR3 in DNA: TGTGCCAGCAGTGATCTGGGGGCGGGTACTGAAGCTTTCTTT. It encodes CASSDLGAGTEAFF.

This CDR3 is CAISPSNGASNQPQHF. The CDR3 bases are TGTGCCATCAGCCCTAGTAATGGGGCTAGCAATCAGCCCCAGCATTTT. The chain employs TRBV10-3 and TRBJ1-5; TRBD1 might be the D (5 bases). CDR1 ENHRY and CDR2 SYGVKD come from the germline V gene. The CDR3 is 16 residues long. Trimming cost V 6 bases and J 0 bases, with 15 bases left between them.

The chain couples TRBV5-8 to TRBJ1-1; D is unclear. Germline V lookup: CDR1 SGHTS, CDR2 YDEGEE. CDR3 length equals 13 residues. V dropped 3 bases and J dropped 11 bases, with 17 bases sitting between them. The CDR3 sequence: CASSSGWEARAFF. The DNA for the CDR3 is TGTGCCAGCAGCTCGGGTTGGGAGGCTAGGGCTTTCTTT.

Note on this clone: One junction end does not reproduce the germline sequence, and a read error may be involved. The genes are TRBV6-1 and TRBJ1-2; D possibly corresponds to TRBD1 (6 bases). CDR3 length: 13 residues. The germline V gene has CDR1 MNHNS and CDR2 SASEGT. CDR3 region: CASSEMDSDGPPF. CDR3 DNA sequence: TGTGCCAGCAGTGAAATGGACAGTGACGGTCCTCCCTTC.

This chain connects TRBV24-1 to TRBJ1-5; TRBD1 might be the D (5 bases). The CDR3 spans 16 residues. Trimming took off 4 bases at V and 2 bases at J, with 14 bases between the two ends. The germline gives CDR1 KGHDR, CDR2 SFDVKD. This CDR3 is CATSDSGGMGNQPQHF. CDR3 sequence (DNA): TGTGCCACCAGTGACTCGGGGGGGATGGGCAATCAGCCCCAGCATTTT.

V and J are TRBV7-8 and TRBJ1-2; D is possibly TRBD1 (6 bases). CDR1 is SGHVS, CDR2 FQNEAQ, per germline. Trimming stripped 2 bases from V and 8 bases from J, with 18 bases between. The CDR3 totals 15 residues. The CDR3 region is CASSLTRGQHGGYTF. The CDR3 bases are TGTGCCAGCAGCTTAACTCGCGGACAGCATGGGGGCTACACCTTC.

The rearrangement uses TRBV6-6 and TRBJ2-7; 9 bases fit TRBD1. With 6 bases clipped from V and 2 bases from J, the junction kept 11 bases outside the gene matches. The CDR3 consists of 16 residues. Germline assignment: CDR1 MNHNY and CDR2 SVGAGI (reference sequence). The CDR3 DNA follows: TGTGCCAGCAGAAGCCCGGACAGGGGATCTACCTACGAGCAGTACTTC. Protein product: CASRSPDRGSTYEQYF.

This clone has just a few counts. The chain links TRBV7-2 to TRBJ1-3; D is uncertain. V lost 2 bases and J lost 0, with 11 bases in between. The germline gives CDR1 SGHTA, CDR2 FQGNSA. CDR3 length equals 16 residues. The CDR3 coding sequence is TGTGCCAGCAGCTTAAACCCACACCCCTCTGGAAACACCATATATTTT. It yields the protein CASSLNPHPSGNTIYF.

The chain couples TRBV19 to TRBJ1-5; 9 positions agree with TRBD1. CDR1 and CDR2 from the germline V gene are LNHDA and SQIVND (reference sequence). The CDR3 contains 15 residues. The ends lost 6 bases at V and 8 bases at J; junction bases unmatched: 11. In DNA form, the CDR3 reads TGTGCCAGTAGGGGCCAGGGACAGGGATGGGAGCCCCAGCATTTT. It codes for CASRGQGQGWEPQHF.

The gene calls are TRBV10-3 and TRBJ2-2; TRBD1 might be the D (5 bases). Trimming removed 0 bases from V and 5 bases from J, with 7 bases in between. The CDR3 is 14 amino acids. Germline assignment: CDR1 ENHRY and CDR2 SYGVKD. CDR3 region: CAISESSGTGELFF. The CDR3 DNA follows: TGTGCCATCAGTGAGTCGTCAGGGACCGGGGAGCTGTTTTTT.

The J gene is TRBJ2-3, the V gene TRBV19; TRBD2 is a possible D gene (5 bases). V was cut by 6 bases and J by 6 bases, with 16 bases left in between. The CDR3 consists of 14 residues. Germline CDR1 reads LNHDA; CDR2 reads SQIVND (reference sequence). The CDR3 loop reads CASRYKGAHDTQYF. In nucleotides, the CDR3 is TGTGCCAGTAGATACAAGGGAGCTCATGATACGCAGTATTTT.

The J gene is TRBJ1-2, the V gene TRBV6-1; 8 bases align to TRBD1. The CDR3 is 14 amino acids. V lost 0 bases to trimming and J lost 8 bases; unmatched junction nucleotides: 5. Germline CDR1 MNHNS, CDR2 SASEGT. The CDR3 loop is CASSEASRGHGYTF. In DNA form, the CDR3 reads TGTGCCAGCAGTGAAGCAAGCAGGGGGCACGGCTACACCTTC.

As DNA, the CDR3 is TGTGCCAGCAGTTACTCGACGGGGGGGTGGTTCGAAACTGAAGCTTTCTTT. Its translation: CASSYSTGGWFETEAFF. The genes are TRBV6-2 or TRBV6-3 and TRBJ1-1; weak D call: TRBD1 (5 bases). Trimming took 0 bases from V and 5 from J, leaving 19 bases between them. The CDR3 is 17 amino acids. Germline lookup yields CDR1 MNHEY and CDR2 SVGEGT.

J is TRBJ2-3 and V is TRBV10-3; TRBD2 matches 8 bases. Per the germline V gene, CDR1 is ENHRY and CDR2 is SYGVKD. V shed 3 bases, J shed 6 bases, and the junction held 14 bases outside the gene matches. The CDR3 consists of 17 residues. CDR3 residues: CAISERAGGLSMDTQYF. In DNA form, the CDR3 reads TGTGCCATCAGTGAAAGGGCGGGGGGTTTGAGTATGGATACGCAGTATTTT.